Presented here are 18 T cell receptor beta chains from one specimen sequenced in a study of blood T cell repertoires in COVID-19. TCRdb keeps only in-frame clones here, not all; method: immunoSEQ multiplex PCR. The top ten hold roughly a tenth of the sample, which has 200,000 to 250,000 clones, about 90% seen once. Sequencing was done on a sample of PBMCs or T cells enriched from blood (not recorded which). The origin of the receptors is a man in his thirties or forties who had recovered from COVID-19.

The CDR3 loop reads CASSSTGEETQYF. The CDR3 nucleotides are TGCGCCAGCAGCTCCACAGGGGAAGAGACCCAGTACTTC. V and J are TRBV5-1 and TRBJ2-5; 7 bases map to TRBD1. The J segment lost 3 bases and the V segment lost 3 bases, leaving 2 bases of the junction unmatched. Germline V lookup: CDR1 SGHRS, CDR2 YFSETQ. This CDR3 has 13 amino acids.

The genes are TRBV3-1 (or the pseudogene TRBV3-2) and TRBJ1-2; D not resolved. V was shortened by 5 bases and J by 8 bases, with 15 bases between the two germline ends. Germline V lookup: CDR1 LGHDT, CDR2 YNNKEL (reference sequence). There are 13 residues in the CDR3. The CDR3, as DNA: TGTGCCAGCAGCGACGCACTCGACGGGGGCTACACCTTC. Translated, it gives CASSDALDGGYTF.

The chain combines TRBV3-1 (or the pseudogene TRBV3-2) with TRBJ2-2; weak D call: TRBD2 (6 bases). V was cut by 3 bases and J by 7 bases, with 9 bases left in between. Germline assignment: CDR1 LGHDT and CDR2 YNNKEL (reference sequence). CDR3 length: 13 residues. CDR3 nucleotides: TGTGCCAGCAGCCACCGCGGGAACGGGGAGCTGTTTTTT. Translation: CASSHRGNGELFF.

V gene TRBV7-3 combines with J gene TRBJ1-3; 9 bases map to TRBD1. V was pared by 6 bases and J by 2 bases, with 2 bases of the junction left unmatched. Germline V gives CDR1 SGHTA, CDR2 FQGTGA. The CDR3 loop spans 14 amino acids. Written as DNA, the CDR3 is TGTGCCAGCAGGTGGACAGGGGCTGGAAACACCATATATTTT. Protein product: CASRWTGAGNTIYF.

The V call is TRBV30, the J call TRBJ1-1; 7 bases are a match to TRBD1. The length of the CDR3 is 13 residues. CDR1 GTSNPN and CDR2 SVGIG come from the germline V gene (reference sequence). The J segment lost 5 bases and the V segment lost 2 bases, leaving 5 bases of the junction unmatched. Here the CDR3 DNA reads TGTGCCTGGAGTCATACAGGGGCGACTGAAGCTTTCTTT. Its protein product is CAWSHTGATEAFF.

There are a few counts of this clone. This chain connects TRBV24-1 to TRBJ2-2; 7 bases are a match to TRBD1. The CDR3 has 14 amino acids. Germline V gene lookup returns CDR1 KGHDR and CDR2 SFDVKD. The trim removed 3 bases at V and 6 bases at J, leaving 3 bases unmatched. This chain's CDR3 is CATSDDRAAGELFF. The CDR3 DNA is TGTGCCACCAGTGATGACAGGGCTGCCGGGGAGCTGTTTTTT.

This chain connects TRBV5-4 to TRBJ2-5; 8 nucleotides line up with TRBD2. The CDR3 has 14 residues. Germline-derived CDR1 and CDR2 are SGHNT and YYREEE (reference sequence). V lost 1 base and J lost 1; bases outside the gene matches: 0. The CDR3 DNA is TGTGCCAGCAGCTTGACTAGCGGCCAAGAGACCCAGTACTTC. Encoded protein: CASSLTSGQETQYF.

In nucleotides, the CDR3 is TGTGCCAGCAGCCCTAGGAGCGGGGGGCCGTTCTTC. As protein: CASSPRSGGPFF. The chain is built from TRBV7-2 and TRBJ2-1; 9 bases line up with TRBD2. Germline CDR1 and CDR2: SGHTA and FQGNSA. The CDR3 extends over 12 amino acids. J lost 15 bases, V lost 5 bases, and 8 bases had no gene match.

The V gene is TRBV28, the J gene TRBJ2-3; 11 bases map to TRBD2. V shed 7 bases, J shed 6 bases, and the junction held 12 bases outside the gene matches. Germline CDR1 MDHEN, CDR2 SYDVKM. The length of the CDR3 is 16 residues. CDR3 sequence reads: CASTQRLAGTSDTQYF. The DNA for the CDR3 is TGTGCCAGCACGCAGAGACTAGCGGGGACAAGTGATACGCAGTATTTT.

This clone was seen ten or more times. This rearrangement joins TRBV2 to TRBJ2-2; 13 nucleotides match TRBD2. Looked up from germline, CDR1 is SNHLY and CDR2 is FYNNEI. The CDR3 is 14 amino acids. The V segment lost 11 bases and the J segment 7 bases; nucleotides outside the gene matches: 7. CDR3: CAGRTSGSVGELFF. As DNA, the CDR3 is TGTGCCGGACGGACTAGCGGGAGTGTCGGGGAGCTGTTTTTT. Based on the CDR3 plus reference TRBV2 and TRBJ2-2, the full variable domain is EPEVTQTPSHQVTQMGQEVILRCVPISNHLYFYWYRQILGQKVEFLVSFYNNEISEKSEIFDDQFSVERPDGSNFTLKIRSTKLEDSAMYFCAGRTSGSVGELFFGEGSRLTVL.

V gene TRBV12-5 combines with J gene TRBJ2-1; TRBD2 aligns across 10 bases. The V gene end was trimmed by 5 bases and the J gene end by 0 bases; junction bases not matched to a gene: 7. The CDR3 sequence is 17 residues long. Looked up from germline, CDR1 is LGHNT and CDR2 is FRNRAP. The CDR3 protein is CASGGLAVVSSYNEQFF. Here the CDR3 DNA reads TGTGCTAGTGGTGGACTAGCGGTCGTAAGCTCCTACAATGAGCAGTTCTTC.

The chain is built from TRBV28 and TRBJ1-1; possible D gene TRBD1, 6 bases. Trimming cost V 6 bases and J 3 bases, with 14 bases left between them. The length of the CDR3 is 14 residues. Germline lookup yields CDR1 MDHEN and CDR2 SYDVKM. CDR3 DNA sequence: TGTGCCAGCAGCCGCTCAGGGGCAGACACTGAAGCTTTCTTT. Translating it yields CASSRSGADTEAFF.

The table lists this clone with a count of one. The chain recombines TRBV5-4 with TRBJ2-5, with a possible D match to TRBD2 (5 bases). The CDR3 extends over 17 amino acids. The V end was cut by 1 base, the J end by 1 base, with 17 bases between. The V gene's germline CDR1 is SGHNT and CDR2 YYREEE (reference sequence). CDR3: CASSLYPRDYIQETQYF. DNA for the CDR3: TGTGCCAGCAGCTTGTACCCCCGCGACTATATCCAAGAGACCCAGTACTTC. Looking up the rest from reference TRBV5-4 and TRBJ2-5 gives the full variable domain: ETGVTQSPTHLIKTRGQQVTLRCSSQSGHNTVSWYQQALGQGPQFIFQYYREEENGRGNFPPRFSGLQFPNYSSELNVNALELDDSALYLCASSLYPRDYIQETQYFGPGTRLLVL.

This rearrangement joins TRBV18 to TRBJ1-5, with D perhaps TRBD1 (5 bases). V was shortened by 6 bases and J by 3 bases, with 12 bases between the two germline ends. This CDR3 has 14 amino acids. From germline, CDR1 is KGHSH and CDR2 LQKENI. The DNA for the CDR3 is TGTGCCAGCTCCCTCGACAGTAACAATCAGCCCCAGCATTTT. Its protein is CASSLDSNNQPQHF.

This clone was detected once. Given a much more abundant clone one base away, this may be a read error. The rearrangement joins TRBV12-3 or TRBV12-4 to TRBJ1-2, with a weak D call TRBD1 (6 bases). V shed 4 bases and J shed 5 bases, with 8 bases lying between them. The CDR3 has 12 residues. CDR3 amino acids: CASSYQGYGYTF. The CDR3, as DNA: TGTGCCAGCAGTTATCAGGGGTATGGCTACACCTTC.

V is TRBV9 and J is TRBJ2-7; weak D call: TRBD1 (6 bases). V lost 0 bases to trimming and J lost 2 bases, with 12 bases between them. The CDR3 is made up of 15 amino acids. The germline V gene encodes CDR1 SGDLS and CDR2 YYNGEE. The DNA of the CDR3 is TGTGCCAGCAGCGTAGCTACAGGGCCAACCTACGAGCAGTACTTC. Residues: CASSVATGPTYEQYF.

This rearrangement joins TRBV12-3 or TRBV12-4 to TRBJ1-2; D might be TRBD1 (6 bases). This CDR3 has 12 amino acids. Trimming cost V 3 bases and J 6 bases, with 8 bases left between them. The CDR3 DNA reads TGTGCCAGCAGTTTGTCAGGGGATGGCTACACCTTC. Translated, it gives CASSLSGDGYTF.

This chain connects TRBV21-1 to TRBJ2-5; the table assigns TRBD2, which was not confirmed against the DNA. TRBV21-1 is a pseudogene segment. This CDR3 spans 17 amino acids. In DNA, the CDR3 is TGTGCCAGCAGCAAAAGACACCCGGGACTAGCGGGAGAGACCCAGTACTTC. Amino acid sequence: CASSKRHPGLAGETQYF.